This T cell receptor (beta chain) was found in a study of technical replicates of blood from a few donors. Generated by immunoSEQ multiplex PCR, the TCRdb table keeps only in-frame clones and is missing some. The sample carries about 54,000 clones, less than 95% recorded once. The CDR3 spans 15 residues. Trimming took off 0 bases at V and 8 bases at J, with 11 bases between the two ends. CDR1 is SGHNT, CDR2 YENEEA, per germline. The chain couples TRBV11-3 to TRBJ1-6, with D tentatively TRBD1 (5 bases). Sequencing used T cells isolated from PBMCs. The sequence was obtained from a human donor in good health. CDR3 sequence reads: CASSLDLGGDSPLHF. In DNA, the CDR3 is TGTGCCAGCAGCTTAGATCTCGGGGGGGATTCACCCCTCCACTTT.